This T cell receptor (beta chain) was recorded in a study of T cells of healthy individuals. TCRdb fed the 5' RACE reads into MiXCR, producing one record per CDR3 protein. The data contain 60,000 to 75,000 distinct CDR3 sequences, 16% of them singletons. CDR1 is LGHDT and CDR2 is YNNKEL in the germline V gene (reference sequence). V was cut by 0 bases and J by 8 bases, with 7 bases left in between. The CDR3 is made up of 12 amino acids. This clonotype was recorded many times. This clonotype originated in a human donor in good health. V usage is TRBV3-1 and J usage is TRBJ1-1; D might be TRBD1 (5 bases). The CDR3 DNA sequence: TGTGCCAGCAGCCAAGATCCAGGGGAAGCTTTCTTT. It codes for CASSQDPGEAFF.